These 17 T cell receptor beta chains came from one sample sequenced in a study of CD8+CD57+ T cells in acquired aplastic anemia. Patients picked for sequencing had shown CD8+CD57+ cell expansion detected by flow cytometry. CDR3 and TCR beta VDJ profiling relied on genomic DNA as the template. TCRdb used MiXCR to reprocess the reads, holding one entry per CDR3 protein. The sample records approximately 80,000 distinct CDR3 sequences, around 70% being singletons. The sample comprised sorted CD4+, CD8+, or CD8+CD57+ T cells (not recorded which) from PBMCs. The receptors derive from a human donor with aplastic anemia.

This clonotype has a handful of counts. The CDR3 nucleotides read TGTGCCAGCAGGCCGGAGGGGGTCGGTAATTCACCCCTCCACTTT. This gives the protein CASRPEGVGNSPLHF. The genes are TRBV2 and TRBJ1-6, with D perhaps TRBD1 (6 bases). Trimming took 6 bases from V and 6 from J, leaving 15 bases between them. The length of the CDR3 is 15 residues. Germline V gene lookup returns CDR1 SNHLY and CDR2 FYNNEI.

The chain has TRBV12-3 or TRBV12-4 and TRBJ2-3; D is uncertain. With 6 bases removed from V and 2 bases from J, the gap between germline ends came to 15 bases. The CDR3 is 15 residues long. The DNA for the CDR3 is TGTGCCAGCAGGGTCAGGAATAGCCCCACAGATACGCAGTATTTT. Translation: CASRVRNSPTDTQYF.

There are many counts of this clonotype. This chain connects TRBV4-1 to TRBJ2-5; no clear D gene. The V end lost 0 bases, the J end lost 4 bases, and 12 bases lay between the germline ends. The CDR3 length is 15 residues. Germline V gene lookup returns CDR1 MGHRA and CDR2 YSYEKL. CDR3: CASSQETVVGETQYF. CDR3 sequence (DNA): TGCGCCAGCAGCCAAGAGACCGTGGTTGGAGAGACCCAGTACTTC.

This clonotype was recorded once. V and J are TRBV20-1 and TRBJ2-3; TRBD2 matches 9 bases. J gave up 6 bases and V 1 base, and 8 bases lay outside the gene matches. CDR3 length: 15 amino acids. Germline lookup yields CDR1 DFQATT and CDR2 SNEGSKA (reference sequence). The CDR3 sequence is CSARGSLAGMDTQYF. The CDR3 coding sequence is TGCAGTGCTAGAGGGTCCCTAGCGGGAATGGATACGCAGTATTTT.

This rearrangement joins TRBV25-1 to TRBJ2-5; D may be TRBD1 (5 bases). Between the trimmed V and J ends, which lost 4 bases and 0 bases, there was a span of 12 bases. This CDR3 is 15 amino acids long. Germline V gene sequence: CDR1 MGHDK, CDR2 SYGVNS. The CDR3 nucleotides read TGTGCCAGCAGTGCCGACAGACAGTACCAAGAGACCCAGTACTTC. This translates into CASSADRQYQETQYF.

The sample holds a few counts of this clonotype. This rearrangement joins TRBV10-2 to TRBJ1-5; D is possibly TRBD1 (6 bases). The CDR3 contains 17 residues. The V and J ends lost 8 bases and 5 bases respectively, with 25 bases between them. Germline V gives CDR1 WSHSY, CDR2 SAAADI. The CDR3 loop reads CASRRGGQAVVYQPQHF. The CDR3 DNA sequence: TGCGCCAGCCGCAGGGGAGGGCAGGCCGTGGTTTATCAGCCCCAGCATTTT.

V is TRBV20-1 and J is TRBJ2-7; 7 nucleotides agree with TRBD2. The germline CDR1 and CDR2 sequences are DFQATT and SNEGSKA (reference sequence). With V trimmed by 1 base and J by 2 bases, 2 bases remained unmatched. The CDR3 is 13 amino acids. The CDR3 DNA reads TGCAGTGCTAGAGGTCGGGGGGCCTACGAGCAGTACTTC. Translation gives CSARGRGAYEQYF.

The rearrangement uses TRBV7-6 and TRBJ2-7, with D perhaps given as TRBD1 or TRBD2 (5 bases each). The CDR3 extends over 14 amino acids. CDR1 is SGHVS, CDR2 FNYEAQ, per germline. V lost 5 bases and J lost 3, with 14 bases in between. CDR3 amino acids: CASSQATDYYEQYF. The CDR3 DNA reads as TGTGCCAGCAGCCAAGCGACAGACTACTACGAGCAGTACTTC.

This sequence joins TRBV24-1 and TRBJ2-3, with D unclear. Trimming left V 5 bases short and J 4 bases short, with 6 bases between. Germline-derived CDR1 and CDR2 are KGHDR and SFDVKD. The CDR3 has 12 amino acids. The CDR3 DNA is TGTGCCACCAGTGTTGGGCCAGATACGCAGTATTTT. Translated: CATSVGPDTQYF.

This clonotype was recorded at least ten times. Relative to the germline gene, one junction end is altered; a read error may explain this. The chain carries TRBV7-7 and TRBJ2-1, with a tentative D call TRBD2 (6 bases). CDR1 is SSHAT, CDR2 FNYEAQ, per germline (reference sequence). CDR3 length: 14 amino acids. Written as DNA, the CDR3 is TGTGCTAGCAGCTTAAGTATAGCGGACAATGAGCAGTTCTTC. Its protein is CASSLSIADNEQFF.

The chain employs TRBV25-1 and TRBJ2-4, with TRBD2 matching over 16 bases. The ends lost 6 bases at V and 10 bases at J; junction bases unmatched: 21. Looked up from germline, CDR1 is MGHDK and CDR2 is SYGVNS. The CDR3 length is 20 residues. The CDR3 is CASRGDRGLAGGPRELIQYF. CDR3 DNA sequence: TGTGCCAGCAGGGGGGACAGGGGACTAGCGGGAGGGCCCAGAGAGCTAATTCAGTACTTC.

V gene TRBV20-1 combines with J gene TRBJ2-7, with D tentatively TRBD1 (5 bases). CDR3 length: 13 residues. Trimming took off 7 bases at V and 4 bases at J, with 17 bases between the two ends. Germline CDR1 reads DFQATT; CDR2 reads SNEGSKA (reference sequence). CDR3 DNA: TGCAGTGTTCCAGGGTTAGGGTCGTACGAGCAGTACTTC. It translates to CSVPGLGSYEQYF.

The V and J genes are TRBV20-1 and TRBJ1-5; no clear D. The V gene lost 5 bases and the J gene lost 0 bases, with 11 bases spanning the gap. The CDR3 is 14 residues long. Looked up from germline, CDR1 is DFQATT and CDR2 is SNEGSKA (reference sequence). Written as DNA, the CDR3 is TGCAGTGCTCTGAAGAGGTATAGCAATCAGCCCCAGCATTTT. It codes for CSALKRYSNQPQHF.

The sample holds a few counts of this clonotype. The chain carries TRBV15 and TRBJ1-5; 8 bases are a match to TRBD1. The V gene end was trimmed by 3 bases and the J gene end by 12 bases; junction bases not matched to a gene: 7. CDR3 size: 13 residues. Germline V lookup: CDR1 LNHNV, CDR2 YYDKDF (reference sequence). The CDR3 sequence is CATSRDRTGLQHF. CDR3 nucleotide sequence: TGTGCCACCAGCAGGGATCGGACAGGGCTCCAGCATTTT.

The chain carries TRBV10-1 and TRBJ2-7, with D possibly matching TRBD2 (7 bases). The V end lost 0 bases, the J end lost 5 bases, and 11 bases lay between the germline ends. Germline lookup yields CDR1 WNHNN and CDR2 SYGVQD (reference sequence). The CDR3 loop spans 14 amino acids. DNA of the CDR3: TGCGCCAGCAGTGAGTCGGGGGGGCCGAACGAGCAGTACTTC. It is translated as CASSESGGPNEQYF.

The table lists this clonotype with a few counts. This chain links TRBV7-6 with TRBJ2-7; the D is unclear. The CDR3 has 12 residues. In germline, CDR1 is SGHVS, CDR2 FNYEAQ. V lost 5 bases, J lost 0 bases, and 5 bases lay in between. For the CDR3, the DNA is TGTGCCAGCAGCGCGTACTCCTACGAGCAGTACTTC. As protein: CASSAYSYEQYF.

This clonotype was observed many times. This chain uses TRBV5-1 with TRBJ2-7, with a possible D match to TRBD2 (5 bases). CDR3 length equals 15 residues. V lost 5 bases and J lost 7, with 22 bases in between. In germline, CDR1 is SGHRS, CDR2 YFSETQ. CDR3 DNA sequence: TGCGCCAGCAGTTACACCGGGATCAACTTTGGGGAGCAGTACTTC. Protein sequence: CASSYTGINFGEQYF.